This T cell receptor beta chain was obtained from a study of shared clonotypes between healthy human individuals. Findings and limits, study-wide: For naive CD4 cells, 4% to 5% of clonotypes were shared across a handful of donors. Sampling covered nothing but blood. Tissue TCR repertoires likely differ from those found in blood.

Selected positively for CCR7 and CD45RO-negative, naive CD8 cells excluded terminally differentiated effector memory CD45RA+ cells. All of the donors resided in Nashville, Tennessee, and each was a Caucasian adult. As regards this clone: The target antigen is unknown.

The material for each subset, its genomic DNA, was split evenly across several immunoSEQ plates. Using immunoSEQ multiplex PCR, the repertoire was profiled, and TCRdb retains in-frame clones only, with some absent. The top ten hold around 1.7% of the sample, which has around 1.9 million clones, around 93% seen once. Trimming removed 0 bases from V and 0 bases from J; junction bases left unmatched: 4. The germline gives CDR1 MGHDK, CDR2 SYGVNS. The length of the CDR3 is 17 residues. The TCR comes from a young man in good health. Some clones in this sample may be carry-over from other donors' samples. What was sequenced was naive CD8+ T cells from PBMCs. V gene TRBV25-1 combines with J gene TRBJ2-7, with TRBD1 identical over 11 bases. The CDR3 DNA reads TGTGCCAGCAGTGAATACCCGGGGACAGGGGGCTCCTACGAGCAGTACTTC. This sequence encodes CASSEYPGTGGSYEQYF.